The clone carrying this T cell receptor beta chain was detected many times. This entry belongs to a study of neurological immune-mediated disorders. The cDNA was synthesized by means of template-switch 5'RACE, which was carried out with 10-nucleotide random UMIs. TCRdb re-derived calls from the 5' RACE reads in MiXCR, one entry per CDR3 protein. The sample has 95,000 or so distinct CDR3 sequences, roughly 3.5% seen once. Germline CDR1 and CDR2: SGHDN and FVKESK. The CDR3 has 15 residues. V lost 3 bases and J lost 0, with 11 bases in between. Input material: PBMCs. The TCR sequence derives from a woman aged 18-30 years with multiple sclerosis. The chain has TRBV14 and TRBJ1-2, with a weak D call TRBD1 (5 bases). The CDR3: CASSQGDWANYGYTF. CDR3 nucleotide sequence: TGTGCCAGCAGCCAGGGGGATTGGGCTAACTATGGCTACACCTTC.